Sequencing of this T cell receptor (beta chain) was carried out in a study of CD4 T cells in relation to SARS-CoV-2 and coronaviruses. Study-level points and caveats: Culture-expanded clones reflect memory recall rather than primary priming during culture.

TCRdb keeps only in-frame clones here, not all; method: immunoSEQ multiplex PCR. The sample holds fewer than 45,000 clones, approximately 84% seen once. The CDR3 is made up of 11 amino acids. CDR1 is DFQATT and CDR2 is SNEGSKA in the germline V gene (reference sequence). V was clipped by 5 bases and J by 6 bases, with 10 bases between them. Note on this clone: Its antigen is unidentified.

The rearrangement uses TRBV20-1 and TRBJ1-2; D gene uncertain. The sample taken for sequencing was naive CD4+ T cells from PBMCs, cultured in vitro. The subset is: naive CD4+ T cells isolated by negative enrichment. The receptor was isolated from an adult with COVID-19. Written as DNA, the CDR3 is TGCAGTGCTCCCCGTAGTCATGGCTACACCTTC. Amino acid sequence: CSAPRSHGYTF.